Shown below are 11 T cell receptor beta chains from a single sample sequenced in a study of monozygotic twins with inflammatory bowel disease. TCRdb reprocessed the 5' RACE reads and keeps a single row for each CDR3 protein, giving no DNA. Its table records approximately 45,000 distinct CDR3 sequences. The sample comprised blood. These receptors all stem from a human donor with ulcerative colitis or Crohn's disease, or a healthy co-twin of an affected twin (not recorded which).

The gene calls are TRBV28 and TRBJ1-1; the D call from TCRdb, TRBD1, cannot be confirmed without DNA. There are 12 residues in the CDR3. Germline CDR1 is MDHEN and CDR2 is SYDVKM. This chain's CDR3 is CAIEGSGTEAFF.

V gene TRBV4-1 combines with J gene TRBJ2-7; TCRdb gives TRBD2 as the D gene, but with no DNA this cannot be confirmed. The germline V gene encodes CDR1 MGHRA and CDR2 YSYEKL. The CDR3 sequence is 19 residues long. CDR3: CASSQDYLAGGEYTYEQYF.

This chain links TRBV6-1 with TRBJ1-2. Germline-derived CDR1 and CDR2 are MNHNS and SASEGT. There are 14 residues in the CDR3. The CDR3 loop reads CASSEAITIYGYTF.

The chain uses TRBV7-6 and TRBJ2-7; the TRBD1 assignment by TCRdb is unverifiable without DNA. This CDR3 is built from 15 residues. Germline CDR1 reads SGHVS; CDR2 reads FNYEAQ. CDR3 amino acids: CASSLAPTGSREQYF.

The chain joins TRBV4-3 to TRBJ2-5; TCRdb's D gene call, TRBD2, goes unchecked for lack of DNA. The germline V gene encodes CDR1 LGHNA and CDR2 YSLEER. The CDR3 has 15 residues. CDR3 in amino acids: CASSQDSSGGATQYF.

CDR3 residues: CASSPGTGNYSYTF. The V and J genes are TRBV5-6 and TRBJ1-2; TCRdb names TRBD1, which stays unverified in the absence of DNA. There are 14 residues in the CDR3. In germline, CDR1 is SGHDT, CDR2 YYEEEE.

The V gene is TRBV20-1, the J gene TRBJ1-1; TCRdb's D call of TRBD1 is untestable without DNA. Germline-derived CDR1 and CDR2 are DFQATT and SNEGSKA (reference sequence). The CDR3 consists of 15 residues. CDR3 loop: CSAREGQGGGTEAFF.

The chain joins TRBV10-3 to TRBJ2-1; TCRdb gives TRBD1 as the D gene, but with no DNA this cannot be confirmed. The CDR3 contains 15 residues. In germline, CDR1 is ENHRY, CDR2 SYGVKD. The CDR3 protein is CAISARQGTYNEQFF.

CDR3 residues: CASNPAGRNQPQHF. V is TRBV5-6 and J is TRBJ1-5. Germline CDR1 reads SGHDT; CDR2 reads YYEEEE. The CDR3 loop spans 14 amino acids.

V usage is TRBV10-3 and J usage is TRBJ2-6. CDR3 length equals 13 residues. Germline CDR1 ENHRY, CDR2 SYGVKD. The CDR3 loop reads CAISEGGANVLTF.

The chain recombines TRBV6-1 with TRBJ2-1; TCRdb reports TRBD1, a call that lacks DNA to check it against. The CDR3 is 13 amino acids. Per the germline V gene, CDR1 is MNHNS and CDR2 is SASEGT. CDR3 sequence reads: CATENRGWNEQFF.